This entry lists 3 T cell receptor beta chains sequenced from one sample in a study of vaccination and CD4 T cells after COVID-19. Oncomine TCR Beta short-read sequencing was applied to DNA from cultured CD4+ T cells. In TCRdb, the PCR reads were re-called with MiXCR into one record per CDR3 protein. The table records some 6,000 distinct CDR3 sequences, approximately 35% of them present only once. These TCRs' antigens remain unknown. Documented treatment: approximately 9-day PBMC culture with coronavirus spike peptide pools or control peptides (ViraFEST assay). Samples of CD4+ T cells were obtained from the unexposed donor before the COVID-19 pandemic (2011-2018). The specimen was CD4+ T cells from blood, cultured in vitro. These TCRs come from a human donor in good health.

V usage is TRBV20-1 and J usage is TRBJ2-3, with D hard to call. The CDR3 extends over 12 amino acids. Germline CDR1 is DFQATT and CDR2 is SNEGSKA (reference sequence). V lost 3 bases and J lost 6, with 10 bases in between. CDR3 sequence reads: CSARDTVDTQYF. In DNA, the CDR3 is TGCAGTGCTAGGGATACCGTGGATACGCAGTATTTT.

There are a few counts of this clonotype. The V call is TRBV6-1, the J call TRBJ1-2; 8 bases align to TRBD1. Germline loops: CDR1 MNHNS, CDR2 SASEGT. J was trimmed by 7 bases and V by 6 bases; bases with no gene match: 16. The CDR3 spans 16 residues. The CDR3: CASSRFAYPTGGGYTF. The CDR3 DNA sequence: TGTGCCAGCAGCCGCTTCGCTTACCCAACAGGGGGTGGCTACACCTTC.

The genes are TRBV10-3 and TRBJ1-2; 8 bases map to TRBD1. V shed 7 bases, J shed 4 bases, and the junction held 5 bases outside the gene matches. Germline V gene lookup returns CDR1 ENHRY and CDR2 SYGVKD. The CDR3 runs to 13 residues. CDR3 bases: TGTGCCATCAAAGGACAGGGTGGCTATGGCTACACCTTC. This codes for CAIKGQGGYGYTF.